This TCR beta chain is from a study of cytomegalovirus exposure and HLA in healthy donors. Study in general: Among 150 million to 200 million T cells, an earlier analysis found 90 million to 130 million unique TCR beta sequences.

V lost 4 bases and J lost 0, with 9 bases in between. Germline V lookup: CDR1 SNHLY, CDR2 FYNNEI. This CDR3 region has 14 residues. PCR was performed using 60 Vbeta and 13 Jbeta primers. Sequencing used immunoSEQ multiplex PCR; TCRdb keeps in-frame clones, though not all of them. Of 100,000 to 150,000 clones in the sample, around 75% are singletons; the top ten hold more than 2.5%. Study-wide findings and caveats: Reports indicate that TCR beta sequences accurately predicted the HLA-A and HLA-B alleles of most subjects. The study put 150 or so TCR beta chains on its list as cytomegalovirus-associated. Across all donors, roughly uniform sequencing depth was an assumption of the presence/absence analyses.

Comments on this clone: Its specificity is unknown.

Sample: PBMCs. This receptor was taken from a woman in her forties or fifties in good health and CMV-seronegative. The chain has TRBV2 and TRBJ2-5; D might be TRBD1 (6 bases). The CDR3 DNA follows: TGTGCCAGCAGTGGACAGGCCTACCAAGAGACCCAGTACTTC. Protein product: CASSGQAYQETQYF.